This record concerns one TCR beta chain sequence. What it binds is unknown. The data derive from a study of vaccination effects on CD4 cells after COVID-19. About the research overall: ViraFEST assay sequencing came after antigen-specific CD4+ T cells were expanded with viral peptide pools. A few convalescent patients were sampled early and late after vaccination. Every well got around 1.9 million PBMC, which were grown with around 10 IU/ml IL-2 and about 9.2 ug/ml peptides.

The repertoire was sequenced with immunoSEQ multiplex PCR; TCRdb's copy has only in-frame clones and lacks some. The sample includes some 31,000 clones, roughly 75% seen only once; the top ten take under 8%. Whole-study results and caveats: The study had few convalescent patients and no early post-infection timepoints.

Subsequent to 10 days of culture, CD4+ T cells were isolated. Infection dated between March and December 2020, before the Alpha, Beta and Delta variants reached the United States. Participants each got two BNT162b2 or mRNA-1273 vaccine doses. The sequences come from CD4+ T cells from PBMCs cultured without peptide, collected after COVID-19 vaccination. The clonotype was recovered from a human donor who had a prior SARS-CoV-2 infection.

The CDR3 loop is CASSTPRRLGELFF. The DNA of the CDR3 is TGTGCCAGCAGCACCCCAAGGCGGCTTGGCGAACTGTTTTTT. V usage is TRBV11-2 and J usage is TRBJ1-4; no definite D call. This CDR3 has 14 amino acids. Germline V CDR1 and CDR2: SGHAT, FQNNGV. V was trimmed by 5 bases and J by 12 bases, leaving 19 bases between them.